These 21 T cell receptor beta chains were all obtained from the same sample, sequenced in a study of immune heterogeneity within non-small cell lung tumors. Samples each supplied around 630 ng of bulk tumor genomic DNA as template. Widely spaced biopsies, several per primary tumor, were obtained at surgery. Enrolled patients presented with newly diagnosed, previously untreated non-small cell lung cancer and underwent curative surgery. For the TCR beta CDR3, multiplex PCR with 32 V and 13 J primers performed the amplification. Using its own MiXCR run on the multiplex PCR reads, TCRdb lists one record per CDR3 protein. Counted here are over 25,000 distinct CDR3 sequences, approximately 30% occurring once; the ten biggest clones make up 3.5% to 4.5%. Sequencing was carried out using lung tumor tissue. The origin of the receptors is a man in his forties with non-small cell lung cancer.

A remark on this clonotype: Relative to the germline gene, one junction end is altered; a read error may explain this. V gene TRBV7-9 combines with J gene TRBJ1-6; D is possibly TRBD1 (6 bases). The CDR3 covers 13 residues. Germline V gives CDR1 SEHNR, CDR2 FQNEAQ (reference sequence). The CDR3 region has the DNA TGTGCCAGCAGCTCGGACAGTCTTTCACGCCTCCACTTT. Translated, it gives CASSSDSLSRLHF.

This clonotype was detected ten times or more. In DNA, the CDR3 is TGCAGTGCCAGTCAGGGACTAGCCTACGAGCAGTACTTC. Translating gives CSASQGLAYEQYF. V is TRBV20-1 and J is TRBJ2-7, with 8 bases identical to TRBD2. The CDR3 spans 13 residues. Germline CDR1 DFQATT, CDR2 SNEGSKA (reference sequence). After removal of 6 bases from V and 2 bases from J, the junction contained 6 bases not matched to a gene.

This clonotype was counted between two and nine times. CDR3 protein: CASSRPRAAGGSDEQYF. The CDR3 DNA reads as TGTGCCAGTAGTAGACCCCGCGCCGCAGGGGGATCCGACGAGCAGTACTTC. The chain has TRBV19 and TRBJ2-7, with 7 bases identical to TRBD1. CDR3 length: 17 amino acids. The germline V gene encodes CDR1 LNHDA and CDR2 SQIVND (reference sequence). Losses at the gene ends were 4 bases for V and 5 bases for J; bases not matched to a gene: 17.

This clonotype was seen just once. The chain employs TRBV13 and TRBJ1-4; no definite D call. The CDR3 has 16 amino acids. Germline CDR1 PRHDT, CDR2 FYEKMQ (reference sequence). The V and J ends lost 2 bases and 7 bases respectively, with 17 bases between them. Here the CDR3 DNA reads TGTGCCAGCAGCTTAACTTCTTGGGCGCGTGTTGAAAAACTGTTTTTT. Protein sequence: CASSLTSWARVEKLFF.

Here the CDR3 DNA reads TGTGCCAGCAGTTTACAAGACAGCCCTAGGGAAAAACTGTTTTTT. Translating gives CASSLQDSPREKLFF. The chain employs TRBV12-3 or TRBV12-4 and TRBJ1-4; possibly TRBD1 for D (5 bases). The CDR3 loop spans 15 amino acids. The V gene lost 2 bases and the J gene lost 8 bases, with 15 bases spanning the gap.

The chain joins TRBV4-1 to TRBJ2-5; TRBD2 matches at 9 bases. The CDR3 is 15 residues long. Per the germline V gene, CDR1 is MGHRA and CDR2 is YSYEKL. Trimming cost V 7 bases and J 4 bases; bases outside gene matches: 10. CDR3 bases: TGCGCCAGCACCTTAGGTAGCGGGAGTTCAGAGACCCAGTACTTC. Encoded protein: CASTLGSGSSETQYF.

Worth noting for this clonotype: Relative to the germline gene, one junction end is altered; a read error may explain this. V and J are TRBV7-8 and TRBJ2-5, with 9 bases that match TRBD1. Germline loops: CDR1 SGHVS, CDR2 FQNEAQ. There are 16 residues in the CDR3. The CDR3 DNA is TGTGCTAGCAGCGCCCTGGACAGGGGAATGGTAGAGACCCAGTACTTC. Protein product: CASSALDRGMVETQYF.

This clonotype came up a few times. DNA of the CDR3: TGTGCCAGCAGCCACCCTGGGGGGGCCAACTATGGCTACACCTTC. Its translation: CASSHPGGANYGYTF. The chain employs TRBV11-2 and TRBJ1-2, with D tentatively TRBD1 (6 bases). The ends were cut back, 5 bases at V and 2 bases at J, with 15 bases in the middle. The CDR3 totals 15 residues. CDR1 SGHAT and CDR2 FQNNGV come from the germline V gene.

This clonotype was observed many times. V and J are TRBV11-1 and TRBJ1-4; maybe TRBD1 (5 bases). CDR3 size: 15 residues. Germline values: CDR1 SGHAT, CDR2 FQDESV (reference sequence). Between the trimmed V and J ends, which lost 3 bases and 3 bases, there was a span of 11 bases. This chain's CDR3 is CASSFGTGPNEKLFF. The CDR3 bases are TGTGCCAGCAGCTTTGGGACGGGACCTAATGAAAAACTGTTTTTT.

Details on this clonotype: This may be a read error: a much more frequent sequence differs by one nucleotide. The chain recombines TRBV4-1 with TRBJ2-7, with TRBD1 as a possible D gene (6 bases). This CDR3 has 15 residues. Germline CDR1 MGHRA, CDR2 YSYEKL. The CDR3 bases are TGCGCCAGCAGCCATACGGGACATAGCTCCTACGATCAGTACTTC. This translates into CASSHTGHSSYDQYF.

This clonotype has just a few counts. The chain links TRBV7-2 to TRBJ1-5; tentative D call: TRBD1 (5 bases). CDR1 and CDR2 from the germline V gene are SGHTA and FQGNSA. The CDR3 contains 17 residues. Deletions cut 1 base from V and 4 bases from J, with 17 bases between. CDR3 coding DNA: TGTGCCAGCAGCTTAGTACCGAGTTCAGGGATGAATCAGCCCCAGCATTTT. This codes for CASSLVPSSGMNQPQHF.

This clonotype has just a few counts. V and J are TRBV4-1 and TRBJ1-1; D gene uncertain. The CDR3 is made up of 14 amino acids. V gave up 1 base and J gave up 0 bases, with 6 bases separating them. Per germline, CDR1 MGHRA and CDR2 YSYEKL. The CDR3 sequence: CASSQAPLNTEAFF. CDR3 sequence (DNA): TGCGCCAGCAGCCAAGCCCCATTGAACACTGAAGCTTTCTTT.

The CDR3 reads CASSSADTEAFF. The CDR3 nucleotides read TGTGCCAGCAGCTCGGCGGACACTGAAGCTTTCTTT. The chain recombines TRBV9 with TRBJ1-1; D unresolved. Germline CDR1 SGDLS, CDR2 YYNGEE. The CDR3 consists of 12 residues. Trimming left V 4 bases short and J 3 bases short, with 7 bases between.

As to this clonotype: Being one base from a much bigger clone, this may be a read error. The chain links TRBV20-1 to TRBJ2-7, with D hard to call. The CDR3 has 12 amino acids. V lost 6 bases and J lost 4, with 13 bases in between. Germline V gene data show CDR1 as DFQATT and CDR2 as SNEGSKA (reference sequence). The CDR3, as DNA: TGCAGTGCCCGGAACATTGAATACGAGCAGTACTTC. This codes for CSARNIEYEQYF.

This sequence joins TRBV10-3 and TRBJ1-2; TRBD1 might be the D (5 bases). The CDR3 has 21 amino acids. V lost 0 bases, J lost 7 bases, and 33 bases lay in between. Germline-derived CDR1 and CDR2 are ENHRY and SYGVKD. The CDR3 loop reads CAISESLWVDGGSSRHLGYTF. Written as DNA, the CDR3 is TGTGCCATCAGTGAGTCGTTATGGGTGGACGGGGGGTCTTCCCGGCACCTTGGCTACACCTTC.

This clonotype was recorded at least ten times. The chain uses TRBV2 and TRBJ1-4, with TRBD1 matching over 9 bases. V lost 1 base and J lost 13; bases outside the gene matches: 4. Germline V gene data show CDR1 as SNHLY and CDR2 as FYNNEI. The CDR3 covers 13 residues. CDR3 protein: CASSEDTGGLLFF. The DNA for the CDR3 is TGTGCCAGCAGTGAAGACACAGGGGGCTTACTGTTTTTT.

Notes on this clonotype: A much larger clonotype is one base distant, so this may be a read error. The chain employs TRBV7-8 and TRBJ1-3; no clear D. Deletions cut 7 bases from V and 3 bases from J, with 16 bases between. The CDR3 is made up of 15 amino acids. CDR1 SGHVS and CDR2 FQNEAQ come from the germline V gene. The CDR3 here is CASILSAEGGNTIYF. Written as DNA, the CDR3 is TGTGCCAGCATCCTAAGCGCAGAGGGTGGAAACACCATATATTTT.

The V gene is TRBV5-1, the J gene TRBJ1-6; 9 positions agree with TRBD1. Germline CDR1 is SGHRS and CDR2 is YFSETQ. The CDR3 extends over 18 amino acids. Unmatched junction bases numbered 12, after V lost 0 bases and J lost 8 bases. The CDR3 region has the DNA TGCGCCAGCAGCTTGGGTTCCGGGACAGGGCGGTTTTATTCACCCCTCCACTTT. Protein product: CASSLGSGTGRFYSPLHF.

This clonotype was seen a single time. The J gene is TRBJ2-5, the V gene TRBV2; D unresolved. V was pared by 3 bases and J by 2 bases, with 7 bases between. The germline V gene has CDR1 SNHLY and CDR2 FYNNEI. The CDR3 is 13 amino acids. The CDR3 region has the DNA TGTGCCAGCAGTGACGGATTACAAGAGACCCAGTACTTC. Protein sequence: CASSDGLQETQYF.

This clonotype was picked up many times. This chain uses TRBV5-5 with TRBJ1-1; TRBD1 is a possible D gene (5 bases). The CDR3 runs to 15 residues. Trimming pared 3 bases from V and 4 bases from J, leaving 16 bases between. CDR1 is SGHKS, CDR2 YYEKEE, per germline (reference sequence). CDR3 bases: TGTGCCAGCAGCTATATTTCCCCAGGGAGCACTGAAGCTTTCTTT. Translation gives CASSYISPGSTEAFF.

This clonotype was detected ten times or more. The rearrangement links TRBV19 to TRBJ1-5; 10 bases match TRBD1. CDR3 length: 16 amino acids. Germline CDR1 and CDR2: LNHDA and SQIVND (reference sequence). J lost 6 bases, V lost 5 bases, and 10 bases had no gene match. Written as DNA, the CDR3 is TGTGCCAGTAGTTCACCCCGGACAGGGGGAAGTCAGCCCCAGCATTTT. It is translated as CASSSPRTGGSQPQHF.